This TCR beta chain was recovered during a study of OX40 agonist ivuxolimab in advanced cancers. Produced via immunoSEQ multiplex PCR; TCRdb's table is partial and in-frame only. The data contain 20,000 or so clones, 84% of them singletons. Whole-study findings and limits: On average, CD8+ T cells had more expanded clones than CD4+. Clonal expansion was seen in CD4+ and CD8+ blood T cells by week 6 at 0.1 to 3.0 mg/kg.

In the case of this clone: Its specificity is not known.

This CDR3 has 14 amino acids. V was trimmed by 2 bases and J by 8 bases, leaving 15 bases between them. Germline V gene data show CDR1 as SGHTA and CDR2 as FQGTGA. The TCR comes from an adult with an advanced solid tumor such as melanoma, head and neck, liver or kidney cancer. This chain uses TRBV7-3 with TRBJ1-2, with no clear D. The sample here was CD4+ or CD8+ T cells sorted from blood, taken in a trial of the OX40 agonist ivuxolimab. The CDR3 region has the DNA TGTGCCAGCAGCTTAGCGTACAGCGTTCGGGGCTACACCTTC. Its protein is CASSLAYSVRGYTF.